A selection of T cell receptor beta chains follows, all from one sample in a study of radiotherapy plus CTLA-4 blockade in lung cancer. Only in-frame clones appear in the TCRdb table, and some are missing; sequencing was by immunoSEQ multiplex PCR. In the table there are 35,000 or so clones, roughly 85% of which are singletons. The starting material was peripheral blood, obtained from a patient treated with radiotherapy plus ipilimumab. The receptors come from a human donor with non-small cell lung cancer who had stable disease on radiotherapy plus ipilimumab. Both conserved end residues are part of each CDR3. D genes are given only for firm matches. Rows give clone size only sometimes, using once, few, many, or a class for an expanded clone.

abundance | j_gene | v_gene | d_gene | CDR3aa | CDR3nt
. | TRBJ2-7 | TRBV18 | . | CASSSRQIYEQYF | TGTGCCAGCTCAAGTCGACAAATCTACGAGCAGTACTTC
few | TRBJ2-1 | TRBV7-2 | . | CASSEIRTATGEQFF | TGTGCCAGCAGCGAAATCCGGACGGCTACGGGGGAGCAGTTCTTC
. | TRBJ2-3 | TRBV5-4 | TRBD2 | CASSPLTSGITDTQYF | TGTGCCAGCAGCCCCCTGACTAGCGGTATCACAGATACGCAGTATTTT
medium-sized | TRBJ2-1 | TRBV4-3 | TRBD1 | CASSQEGQGSYNEQFF | TGCGCCAGCAGCCAAGAGGGACAGGGCTCCTACAATGAGCAGTTCTTC
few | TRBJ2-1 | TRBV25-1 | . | CASSGGRVEQFF | TGTGCCAGCAGTGGGGGGCGGGTTGAGCAGTTCTTC
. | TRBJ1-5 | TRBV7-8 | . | CASSLAGFLGNQPQHF | TGTGCCAGCAGCTTGGCAGGGTTTTTGGGCAATCAGCCCCAGCATTTT
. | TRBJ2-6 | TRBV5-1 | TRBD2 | CASSSGLAGAGANVLTF | TGCGCCAGCAGCTCGGGACTAGCGGGAGCTGGGGCCAACGTCCTGACTTTC
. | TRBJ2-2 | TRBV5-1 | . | CASSKRRGAGNTGELFF | TGCGCCAGCAGCAAGCGCCGGGGGGCGGGCAACACCGGGGAGCTGTTTTTT
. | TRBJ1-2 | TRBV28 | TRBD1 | CASSSSDRALLNYGYTF | TGTGCCAGCAGTTCCTCCGACAGGGCCCTCCTTAACTATGGCTACACCTTC
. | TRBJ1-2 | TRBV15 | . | CATSRDSNYGYTF | TGTGCCACCAGCAGAGACAGTAACTATGGCTACACCTTC
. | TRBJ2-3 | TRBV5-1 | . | CASSRGDPALDTQYF | TGCGCCAGCAGCCGGGGAGACCCCGCTCTGGATACGCAGTATTTT
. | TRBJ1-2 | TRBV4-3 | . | CASSQDRAGGGYTF | TGCGCCAGCAGCCAAGACCGTGCCGGGGGTGGCTACACCTTC
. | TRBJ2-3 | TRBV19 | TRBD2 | CASSIRGLAGVTDTQYF | TGTGCCAGTAGTATCCGAGGACTAGCGGGAGTCACAGATACGCAGTATTTT
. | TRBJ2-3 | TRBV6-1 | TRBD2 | CASTFTSGSTDTQYF | TGTGCCAGCACCTTTACTAGCGGGAGCACAGATACGCAGTATTTT
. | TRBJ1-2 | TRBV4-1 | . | CASSQDRPGVGYGYTF | TGCGCCAGCAGCCAAGATAGGCCAGGGGTTGGCTATGGCTACACCTTC
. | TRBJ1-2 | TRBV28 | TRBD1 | CASSFRTGVYGYTF | TGTGCCAGCAGTTTTAGGACAGGGGTCTATGGCTACACCTTC
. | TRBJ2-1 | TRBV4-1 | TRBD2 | CASSQKPGLAGEGEQFF | TGCGCCAGCAGCCAAAAACCGGGACTAGCGGGAGAAGGTGAGCAGTTCTTC
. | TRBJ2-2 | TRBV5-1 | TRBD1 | CASSPGQGAWGTGELFF | TGCGCCAGCAGCCCGGGACAGGGGGCGTGGGGGACCGGGGAGCTGTTTTTT
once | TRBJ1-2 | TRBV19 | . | CASSIDRRGYTF | TGTGCCAGTAGTATAGACAGGAGGGGCTACACCTTC
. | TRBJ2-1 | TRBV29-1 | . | CSPRTGGGEQFF | TGCAGCCCCCGGACAGGAGGGGGTGAGCAGTTCTTC
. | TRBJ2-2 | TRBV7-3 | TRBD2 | CASSLTRAGGALFF | TGTGCCAGCAGCTTAACCCGGGCGGGAGGGGCACTGTTTTTT
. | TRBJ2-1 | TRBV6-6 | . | CASMLPGAYNEQFF | TGTGCCAGCATGTTGCCAGGGGCATACAATGAGCAGTTCTTC
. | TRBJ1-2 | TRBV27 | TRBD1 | CASSFRGQRGYTF | TGTGCCAGCAGTTTCAGGGGGCAGCGGGGCTACACCTTC
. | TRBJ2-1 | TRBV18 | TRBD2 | CASSPPNFAGLAGRGTEQFF | TGTGCCAGCTCACCACCTAATTTCGCGGGACTAGCGGGACGCGGGACTGAGCAGTTCTTC
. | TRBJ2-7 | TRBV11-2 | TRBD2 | CASRTSGSSYEQYF | TGTGCCAGCAGGACTAGCGGGAGCTCCTACGAGCAGTACTTC